The sample holds one count of the clone carrying this T cell receptor (beta chain). Its antigen is currently unknown. The record originates from a study of CD4 T cell repertoires in COVID-19. At the level of the study: CFSE-low cells expanded 10 days with IL-2, then restimulated with other coronavirus spikes. Regarding the study as a whole: Several top expanded SARS-CoV-2-reactive clonotypes were shared by two or three memory subsets. SARS-CoV and/or HKU1 spike cultures shared between roughly 6 and 27% of SARS-CoV-2 clonotypes.

Germline loops: CDR1 SGHRS, CDR2 YFSETQ. Trimming removed 4 bases from V and 10 bases from J; junction bases left unmatched: 11. The CDR3 is 16 residues long. Produced via immunoSEQ multiplex PCR; TCRdb's table is partial and in-frame only. Of 8,000 or so clones detected, approximately 81% appear once; the ten largest clones hold less than 2.5%. No culture step preceded sequencing of the ex vivo isolated memory T cells. The chain recombines TRBV5-1 with TRBJ2-1, with 13 bases identical to TRBD2. This specimen consisted of effector memory CD4+ T cells from blood, obtained before the COVID-19 pandemic. The origin of this receptor is a human donor who had COVID-19. CDR3 DNA sequence: TGCGCCAGCAGCAGGGGGACTAGCGGGAATCTCCGCGAGCAGTTCTTC. Translated: CASSRGTSGNLREQFF.